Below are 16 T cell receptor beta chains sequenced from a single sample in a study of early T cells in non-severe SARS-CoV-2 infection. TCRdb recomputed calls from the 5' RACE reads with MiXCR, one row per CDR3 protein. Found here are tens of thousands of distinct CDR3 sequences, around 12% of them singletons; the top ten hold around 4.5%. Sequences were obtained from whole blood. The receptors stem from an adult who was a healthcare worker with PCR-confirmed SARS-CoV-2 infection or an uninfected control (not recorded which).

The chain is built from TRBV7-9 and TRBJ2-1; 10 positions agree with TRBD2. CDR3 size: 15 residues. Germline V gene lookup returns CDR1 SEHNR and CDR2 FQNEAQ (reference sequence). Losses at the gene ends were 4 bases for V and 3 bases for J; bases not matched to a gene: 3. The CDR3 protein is CASSSGLAIYNEQFF. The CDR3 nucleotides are TGTGCCAGCAGCTCGGGACTAGCGATCTACAATGAGCAGTTCTTC. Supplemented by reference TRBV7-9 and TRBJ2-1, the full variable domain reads DTGVSQNPRHKITKRGQNVTFRCDPISEHNRLYWYRQTLGQGPEFLTYFQNEAQLEKSRLLSDRFSAERPKGSFSTLEIQRTEQGDSAMYLCASSSGLAIYNEQFFGPGTRLTVL.

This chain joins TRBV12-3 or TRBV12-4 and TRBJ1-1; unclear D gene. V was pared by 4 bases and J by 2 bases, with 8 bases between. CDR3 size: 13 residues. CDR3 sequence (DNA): TGTGCCAGCAGTTACAGAGTCAACACTGAAGCTTTCTTT. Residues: CASSYRVNTEAFF.

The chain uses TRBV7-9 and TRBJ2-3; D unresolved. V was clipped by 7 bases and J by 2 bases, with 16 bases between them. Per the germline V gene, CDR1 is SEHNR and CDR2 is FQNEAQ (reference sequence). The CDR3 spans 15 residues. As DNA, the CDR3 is TGTGCCAGCACCCCACGTCTCGGGTTCACAGATACGCAGTATTTT. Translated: CASTPRLGFTDTQYF.

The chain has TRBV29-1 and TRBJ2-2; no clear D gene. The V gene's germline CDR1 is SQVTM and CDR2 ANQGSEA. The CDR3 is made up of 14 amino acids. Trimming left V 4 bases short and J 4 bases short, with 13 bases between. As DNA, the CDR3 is TGCAGCGTTGCCGGCAGGCTGGGCACCGGGGAGCTGTTTTTT. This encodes CSVAGRLGTGELFF.

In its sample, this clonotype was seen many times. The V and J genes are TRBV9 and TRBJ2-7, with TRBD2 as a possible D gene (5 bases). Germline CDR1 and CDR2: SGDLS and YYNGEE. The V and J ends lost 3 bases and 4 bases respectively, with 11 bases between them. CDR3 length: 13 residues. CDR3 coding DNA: TGTGCCAGCAGCGACGGGAACTCTTACGAGCAGTACTTC. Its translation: CASSDGNSYEQYF. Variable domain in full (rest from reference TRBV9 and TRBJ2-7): DSGVTQTPKHLITATGQRVTLRCSPRSGDLSVYWYQQSLDQGLQFLIQYYNGEERAKGNILERFSAQQFPDLHSELNLSSLELGDSALYFCASSDGNSYEQYFGPGTRLTVT.

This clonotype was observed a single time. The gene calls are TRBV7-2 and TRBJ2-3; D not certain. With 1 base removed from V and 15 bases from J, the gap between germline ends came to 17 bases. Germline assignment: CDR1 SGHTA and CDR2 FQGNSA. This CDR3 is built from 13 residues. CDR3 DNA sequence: TGTGCCAGCAGCTTAGACACCCACCCTGTAACCTATTTT. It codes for CASSLDTHPVTYF.

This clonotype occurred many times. In DNA, the CDR3 is TGTGCCAGCACCCCTGTGGCTAGCATCTCGGGGGAGCTGTTTTTT. It encodes CASTPVASISGELFF. The chain carries TRBV12-3 or TRBV12-4 and TRBJ2-2; TRBD2 is a possible D gene (5 bases). The CDR3 consists of 15 residues. V gave up 7 bases and J gave up 8 bases, with 20 bases separating them.

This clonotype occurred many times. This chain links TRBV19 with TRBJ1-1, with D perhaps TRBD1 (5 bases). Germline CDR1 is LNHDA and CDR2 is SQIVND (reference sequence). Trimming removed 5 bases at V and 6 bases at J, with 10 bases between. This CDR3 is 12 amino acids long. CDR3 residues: CASSQGASEAFF. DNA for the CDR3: TGTGCCAGTAGTCAGGGAGCCTCTGAAGCTTTCTTT.

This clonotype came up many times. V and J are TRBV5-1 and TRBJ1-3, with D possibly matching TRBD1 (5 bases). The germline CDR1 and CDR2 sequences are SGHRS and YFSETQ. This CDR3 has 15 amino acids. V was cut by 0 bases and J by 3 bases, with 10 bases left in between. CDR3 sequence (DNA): TGCGCCAGCAGCTTGGACGGGGGAAGTGGAAACACCATATATTTT. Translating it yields CASSLDGGSGNTIYF.

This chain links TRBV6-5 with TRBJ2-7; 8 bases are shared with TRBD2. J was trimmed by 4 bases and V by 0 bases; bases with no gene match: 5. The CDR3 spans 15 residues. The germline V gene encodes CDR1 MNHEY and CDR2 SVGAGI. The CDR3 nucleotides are TGTGCCAGCAGTTACTCCGGGGGGGCTTGGTACGAGCAGTACTTC. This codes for CASSYSGGAWYEQYF.

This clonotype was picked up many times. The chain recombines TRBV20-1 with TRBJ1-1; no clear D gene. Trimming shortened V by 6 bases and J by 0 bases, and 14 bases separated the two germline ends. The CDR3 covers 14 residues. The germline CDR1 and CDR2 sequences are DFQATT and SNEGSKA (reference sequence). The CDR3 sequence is CSAPGVGMNTEAFF. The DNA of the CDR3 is TGCAGTGCCCCTGGGGTGGGAATGAACACTGAAGCTTTCTTT.

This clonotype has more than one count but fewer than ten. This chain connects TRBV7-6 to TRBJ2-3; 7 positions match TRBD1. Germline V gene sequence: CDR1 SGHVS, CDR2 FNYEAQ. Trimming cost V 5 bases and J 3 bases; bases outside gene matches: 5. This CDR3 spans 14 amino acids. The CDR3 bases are TGTGCCAGCAGCCTTGGGACAGTAACAGATACGCAGTATTTT. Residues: CASSLGTVTDTQYF.

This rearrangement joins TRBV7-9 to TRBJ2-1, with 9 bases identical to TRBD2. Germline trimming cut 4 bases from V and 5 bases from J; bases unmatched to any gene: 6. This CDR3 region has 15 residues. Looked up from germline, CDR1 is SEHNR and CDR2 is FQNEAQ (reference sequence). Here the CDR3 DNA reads TGTGCCAGCAGCTCCAGACTAGCGGACAACAATGAGCAGTTCTTC. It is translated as CASSSRLADNNEQFF. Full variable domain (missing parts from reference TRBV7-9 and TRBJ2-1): DTGVSQNPRHKITKRGQNVTFRCDPISEHNRLYWYRQTLGQGPEFLTYFQNEAQLEKSRLLSDRFSAERPKGSFSTLEIQRTEQGDSAMYLCASSSRLADNNEQFFGPGTRLTVL.

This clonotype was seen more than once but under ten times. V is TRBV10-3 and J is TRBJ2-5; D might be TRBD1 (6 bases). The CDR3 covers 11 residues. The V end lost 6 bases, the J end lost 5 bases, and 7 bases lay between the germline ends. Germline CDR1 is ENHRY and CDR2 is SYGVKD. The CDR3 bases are TGTGCCATCAGAGGACAGGAGACCCAGTACTTC. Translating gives CAIRGQETQYF.

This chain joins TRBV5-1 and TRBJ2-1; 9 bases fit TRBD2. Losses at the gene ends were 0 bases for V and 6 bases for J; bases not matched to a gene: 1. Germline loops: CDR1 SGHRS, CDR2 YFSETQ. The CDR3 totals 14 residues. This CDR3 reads CASSLASGTNEQFF. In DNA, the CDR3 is TGCGCCAGCAGCTTGGCTAGCGGGACCAATGAGCAGTTCTTC.

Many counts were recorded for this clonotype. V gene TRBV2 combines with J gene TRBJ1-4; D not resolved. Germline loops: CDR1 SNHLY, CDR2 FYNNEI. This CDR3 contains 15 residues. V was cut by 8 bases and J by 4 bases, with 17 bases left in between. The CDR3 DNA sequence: TGTGCCAGCGCCCAGGCGAGGTTCAGTAATGAAAAACTGTTTTTT. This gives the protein CASAQARFSNEKLFF.